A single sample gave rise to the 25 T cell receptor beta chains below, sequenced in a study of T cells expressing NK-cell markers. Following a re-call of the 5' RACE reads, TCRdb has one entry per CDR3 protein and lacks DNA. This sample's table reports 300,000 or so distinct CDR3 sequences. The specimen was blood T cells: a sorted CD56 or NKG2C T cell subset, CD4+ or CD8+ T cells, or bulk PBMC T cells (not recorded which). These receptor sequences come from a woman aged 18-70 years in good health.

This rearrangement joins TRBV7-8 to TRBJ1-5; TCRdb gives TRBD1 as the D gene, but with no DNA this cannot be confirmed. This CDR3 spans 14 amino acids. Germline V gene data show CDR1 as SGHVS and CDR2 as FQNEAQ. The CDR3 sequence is CASSIRGNNQPQHF.

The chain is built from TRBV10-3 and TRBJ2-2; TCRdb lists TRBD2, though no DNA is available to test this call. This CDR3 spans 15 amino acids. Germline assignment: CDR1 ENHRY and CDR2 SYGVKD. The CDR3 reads CAISEASGNTGELFF.

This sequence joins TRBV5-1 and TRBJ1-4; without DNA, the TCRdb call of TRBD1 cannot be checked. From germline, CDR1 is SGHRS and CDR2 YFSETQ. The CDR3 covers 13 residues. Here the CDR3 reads CASSLGDTEKLFF.

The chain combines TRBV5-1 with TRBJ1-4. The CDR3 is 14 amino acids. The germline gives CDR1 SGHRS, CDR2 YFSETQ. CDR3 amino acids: CASSLVSTDEKLFF. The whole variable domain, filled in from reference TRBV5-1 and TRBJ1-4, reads KAGVTQTPRYLIKTRGQQVTLSCSPISGHRSVSWYQQTPGQGLQFLFEYFSETQRNKGNFPGRFSGRQFSNSRSEMNVSTLELGDSALYLCASSLVSTDEKLFFGSGTQLSVL.

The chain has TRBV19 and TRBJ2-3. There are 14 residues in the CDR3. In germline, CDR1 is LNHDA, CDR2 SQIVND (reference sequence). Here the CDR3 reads CASSFDVSTDTQYF.

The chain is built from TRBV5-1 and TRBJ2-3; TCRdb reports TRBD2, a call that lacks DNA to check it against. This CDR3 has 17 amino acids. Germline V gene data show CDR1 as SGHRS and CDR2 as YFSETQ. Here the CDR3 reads CASSLGLAGGPADTQYF.

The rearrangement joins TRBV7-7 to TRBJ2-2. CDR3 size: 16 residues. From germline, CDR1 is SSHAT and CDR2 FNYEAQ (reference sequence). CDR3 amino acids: CASSLGTLANTGELFF.

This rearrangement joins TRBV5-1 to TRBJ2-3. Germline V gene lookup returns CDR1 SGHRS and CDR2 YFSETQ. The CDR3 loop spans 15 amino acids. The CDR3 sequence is CASSLDRPSTDTQYF.

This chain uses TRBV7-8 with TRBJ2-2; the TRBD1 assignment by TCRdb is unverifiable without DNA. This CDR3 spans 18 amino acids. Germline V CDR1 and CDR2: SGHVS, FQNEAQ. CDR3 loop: CASSLKLAGGAGAGELFF.

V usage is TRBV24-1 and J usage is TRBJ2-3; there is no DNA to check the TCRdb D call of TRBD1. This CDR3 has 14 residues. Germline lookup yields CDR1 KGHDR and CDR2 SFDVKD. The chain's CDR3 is CATSDSPGSDTQYF.

CDR3 region: CSARFLAGADTQYF. This chain uses TRBV20-1 with TRBJ2-3; there is no DNA to check the TCRdb D call of TRBD1. The CDR3 has 14 residues. Germline CDR1 and CDR2: DFQATT and SNEGSKA (reference sequence).

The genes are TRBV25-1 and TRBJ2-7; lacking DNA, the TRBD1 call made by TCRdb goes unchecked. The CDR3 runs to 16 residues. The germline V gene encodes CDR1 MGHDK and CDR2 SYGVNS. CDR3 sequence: CASSPHSGTGAGEQYF.

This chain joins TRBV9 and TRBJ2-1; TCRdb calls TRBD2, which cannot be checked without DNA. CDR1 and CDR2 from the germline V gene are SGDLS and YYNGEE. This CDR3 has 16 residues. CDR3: CASSPTSGGAYNEQFF.

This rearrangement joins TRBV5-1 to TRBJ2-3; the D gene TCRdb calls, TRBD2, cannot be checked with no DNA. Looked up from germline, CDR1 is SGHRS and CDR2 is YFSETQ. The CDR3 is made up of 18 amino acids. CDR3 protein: CASSNPGLATMMADTQYF.

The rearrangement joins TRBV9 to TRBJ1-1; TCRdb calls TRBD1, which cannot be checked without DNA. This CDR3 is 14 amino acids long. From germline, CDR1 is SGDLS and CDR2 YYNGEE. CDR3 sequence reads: CASSRQGKDTEAFF.

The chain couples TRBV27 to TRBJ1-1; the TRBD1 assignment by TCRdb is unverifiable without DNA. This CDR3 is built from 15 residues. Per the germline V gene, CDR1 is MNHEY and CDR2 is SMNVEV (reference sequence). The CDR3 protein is CASSSRGWGNTEAFF.

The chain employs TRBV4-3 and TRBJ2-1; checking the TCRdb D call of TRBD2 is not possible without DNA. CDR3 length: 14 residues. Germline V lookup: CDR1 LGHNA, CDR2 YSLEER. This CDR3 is CASSQTSAHNEQFF.

This CDR3 is CASSFFETGRTEAFF. V and J are TRBV12-3 or TRBV12-4 and TRBJ1-1; the TRBD1 assignment by TCRdb is unverifiable without DNA. There are 15 residues in the CDR3.

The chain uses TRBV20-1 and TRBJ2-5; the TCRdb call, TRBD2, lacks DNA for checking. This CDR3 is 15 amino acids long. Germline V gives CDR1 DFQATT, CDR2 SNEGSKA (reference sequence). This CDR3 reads CSAKNSGEFQETQYF.

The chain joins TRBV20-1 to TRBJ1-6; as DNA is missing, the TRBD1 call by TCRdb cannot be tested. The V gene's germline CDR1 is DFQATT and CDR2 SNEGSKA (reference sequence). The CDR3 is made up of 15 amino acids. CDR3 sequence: CSATRGSSYNSPLHF.

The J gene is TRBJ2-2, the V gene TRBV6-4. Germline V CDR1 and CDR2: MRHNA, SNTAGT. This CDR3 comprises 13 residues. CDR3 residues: CASSGQFTGELFF.

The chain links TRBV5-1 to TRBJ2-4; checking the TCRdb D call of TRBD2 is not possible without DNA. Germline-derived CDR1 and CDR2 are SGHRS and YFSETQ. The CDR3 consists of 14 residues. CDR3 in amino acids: CASSGGRGQNIQYF.

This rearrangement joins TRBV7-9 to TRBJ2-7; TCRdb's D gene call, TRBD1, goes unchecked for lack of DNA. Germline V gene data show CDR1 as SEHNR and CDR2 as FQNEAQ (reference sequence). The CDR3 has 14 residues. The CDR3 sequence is CASSFRDRVAEQYF.

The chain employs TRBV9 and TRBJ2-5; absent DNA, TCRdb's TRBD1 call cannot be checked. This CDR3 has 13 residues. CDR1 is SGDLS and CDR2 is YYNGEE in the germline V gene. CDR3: CASSTGLSETQYF.

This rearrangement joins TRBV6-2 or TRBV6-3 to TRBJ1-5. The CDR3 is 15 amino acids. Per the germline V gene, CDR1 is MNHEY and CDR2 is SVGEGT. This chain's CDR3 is CASSHSSGINQPQHF.